The source of this TCR beta chain is a study of cytomegalovirus exposure and HLA in healthy donors. Researchers ran the PCR with 60 Vbeta and 13 Jbeta primers. Assay: immunoSEQ multiplex PCR; the TCRdb copy retains only in-frame clones and omits some. Of 180,000 or so clones listed, approximately 80% were seen once; the top ten hold under 2%. This clone was counted once. Antigen: not known. General study points: A later look showed TCR association rates differing by HLA locus, highest for DRB1 and lowest for HLA-C.

CDR1 is SEHNR, CDR2 FQNEAQ, per germline (reference sequence). V was trimmed by 4 bases and J by 6 bases, leaving 21 bases between them. This CDR3 comprises 16 residues. Sequencing was carried out using PBMCs. This TCR was recovered from a man between 18 and 29 years old in good health and CMV-seronegative. V and J are TRBV7-9 and TRBJ1-2, with TRBD1 as a possible D gene (6 bases). The chain's CDR3 is CASSSGTYTGINGYTF. CDR3 coding DNA: TGTGCCAGCAGCTCGGGAACATACACAGGGATAAATGGCTACACCTTC. Drawing the rest from reference TRBV7-9 and TRBJ1-2, the complete variable domain is DTGVSQNPRHKITKRGQNVTFRCDPISEHNRLYWYRQTLGQGPEFLTYFQNEAQLEKSRLLSDRFSAERPKGSFSTLEIQRTEQGDSAMYLCASSSGTYTGINGYTFGSGTRLTVV.